The clone carrying this T cell receptor (beta chain) appeared a single time. Its target is not known. Sequencing used immunoSEQ multiplex PCR; TCRdb keeps in-frame clones, though not all of them. This table holds approximately 1.5 million clones, 95% to 99% found once. The ends were cut back, 6 bases at V and 6 bases at J, with 5 bases in the middle. This CDR3 is 11 amino acids long. Germline CDR1 and CDR2: MNHEY and SMNVEV (reference sequence). This entry comes from a study of shared clonotypes between healthy human individuals. Broader study findings: Between a handful of donors, naive CD4 clonotypes were shared at a level of about 5%.

This chain connects TRBV27 to TRBJ1-4; the D is unclear. The sequence came from a man under 40 in good health. Sequencing was done on a sample of naive CD4+ T cells sorted from blood. Subset here: CD45RA+ positively selected. The CDR3 coding sequence is TGTGCCAGCAGGGGTTATGAAAAACTGTTTTTT. It translates to CASRGYEKLFF.